The 9 T cell receptor beta chains listed next were all sequenced from one sample in a study of CD8 T cells in ankylosing spondylitis. TCRdb passed the 5' RACE reads through MiXCR, listing each CDR3 protein once. The sample includes roughly 180,000 distinct CDR3 sequences, roughly 10% of them seen just once. Sequences were obtained from blood, either unsorted or a sorted T cell fraction (not recorded which). All receptors come from a male donor with ankylosing spondylitis or in good health (not recorded which).

This clonotype has ten or more counts. This chain joins TRBV5-1 and TRBJ2-3; the match to TRBD2 covers 14 bases. Germline V CDR1 and CDR2: SGHRS, YFSETQ. J lost 3 bases, V lost 0 bases, and 3 bases had no gene match. CDR3 length equals 17 residues. The CDR3 loop reads CASSLGTSGRLTDTQYF. The CDR3 bases are TGCGCCAGCAGCTTGGGGACTAGCGGGAGGCTTACAGATACGCAGTATTTT.

This clonotype was seen at least ten times. This chain joins TRBV6-1 and TRBJ2-5; 7 bases are shared with TRBD1. In germline, CDR1 is MNHNS, CDR2 SASEGT. The CDR3 consists of 13 residues. With V trimmed by 5 bases and J by 2 bases, 2 bases remained unmatched. This CDR3 reads CASSTGVQETQYF. The CDR3 DNA sequence: TGTGCCAGCAGTACAGGGGTACAAGAGACCCAGTACTTC.

This clonotype was detected only a few times. The chain employs TRBV11-3 and TRBJ2-2; D remains ambiguous. The CDR3 loop spans 15 amino acids. CDR1 is SGHNT, CDR2 YENEEA, per germline. Deletions cut 1 base from V and 6 bases from J, with 12 bases between. The CDR3 loop reads CASSLVSRFAGELFF. The CDR3 DNA sequence: TGTGCCAGCAGCTTAGTTTCGAGGTTCGCCGGGGAGCTGTTTTTT.

This clonotype was observed at least ten times. The chain is built from TRBV12-3 or TRBV12-4 and TRBJ1-5, with 8 bases fitting TRBD1. The V gene end was trimmed by 5 bases and the J gene end by 6 bases; junction bases not matched to a gene: 9. The CDR3 spans 15 residues. CDR3 in amino acids: CASSGDRGWGQPQHF. DNA of the CDR3: TGTGCCAGCAGTGGAGACAGGGGTTGGGGTCAGCCCCAGCATTTT.

This clonotype has a count of ten or more. V is TRBV5-5 and J is TRBJ1-5, with 8 bases lining up with TRBD1. This CDR3 comprises 15 residues. V lost 1 base to trimming and J lost 8 bases; unmatched junction nucleotides: 8. The germline CDR1 and CDR2 sequences are SGHKS and YYEKEE (reference sequence). In nucleotides, the CDR3 is TGTGCCAGCAGCTTGACCGGGACAGGTCGTGAGCCCCAGCATTTT. It translates to CASSLTGTGREPQHF.

The chain carries TRBV19 and TRBJ2-3; D not certain. The CDR3 sequence is 15 residues long. The V gene's germline CDR1 is LNHDA and CDR2 SQIVND (reference sequence). V lost 3 bases, J lost 0 bases, and 10 bases lay in between. CDR3 bases: TGTGCCAGTAGTATCCAGTCCCAAAGCACAGATACGCAGTATTTT. It translates to CASSIQSQSTDTQYF.

The table lists this clonotype with many counts. The CDR3 here is CSVEEVAGSTDTQYF. The CDR3 DNA follows: TGCAGCGTTGAGGAAGTAGCGGGGAGCACAGATACGCAGTATTTT. The V call is TRBV29-1, the J call TRBJ2-3; 8 positions match TRBD2. CDR1 and CDR2 (germline): SQVTM, ANQGSEA. The trim removed 3 bases at V and 0 bases at J, leaving 5 bases unmatched. CDR3 size: 15 residues.

The V gene is TRBV5-1, the J gene TRBJ1-4; a weak D match, TRBD1 (5 bases). Deletions cut 10 bases from V and 5 bases from J, with 18 bases between. CDR3 length: 14 amino acids. Germline V gene data show CDR1 as SGHRS and CDR2 as YFSETQ. The CDR3 bases are TGCGCCGGCGCCCCCGGGACTCTAAATGAAAAACTGTTTTTT. Protein product: CAGAPGTLNEKLFF.

Of note for this clonotype: This clone may be a read error of a much larger clone one base away. The CDR3 carries no conserved terminal phenylalanine or tryptophan, so it likely arises from a read error. The chain carries TRBV5-1 and TRBJ1-4, with 9 positions matching TRBD1. The CDR3 runs 15 residues. In germline, CDR1 is SGHRS, CDR2 YFSETQ. The ends lost 0 bases at V and 8 bases at J; junction bases unmatched: 5. CDR3 sequence reads: CASSLGGQGLEKLFL. The CDR3 DNA reads as TGCGCCAGCAGCTTGGGAGGACAGGGGTTGGAAAAACTGTTTCTT.